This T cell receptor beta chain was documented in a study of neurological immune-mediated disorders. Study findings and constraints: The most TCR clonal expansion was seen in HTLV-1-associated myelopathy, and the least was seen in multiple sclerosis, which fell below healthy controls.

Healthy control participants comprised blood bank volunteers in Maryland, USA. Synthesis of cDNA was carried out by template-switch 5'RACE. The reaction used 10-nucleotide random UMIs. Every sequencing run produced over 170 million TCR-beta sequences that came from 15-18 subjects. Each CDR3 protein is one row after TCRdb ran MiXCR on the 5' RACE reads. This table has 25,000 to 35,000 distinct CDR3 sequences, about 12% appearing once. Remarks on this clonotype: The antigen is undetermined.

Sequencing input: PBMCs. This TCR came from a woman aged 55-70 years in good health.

Written as DNA, the CDR3 is TGTGCCAGCAGCCAACGGAGTAGGCAAGAGACCCAGTACTTC. It encodes CASSQRSRQETQYF. The chain carries TRBV4-2 and TRBJ2-5; no firm D call. The germline V gene encodes CDR1 LGHNA and CDR2 YNFKEQ. The CDR3 is 14 amino acids. With 2 bases removed from V and 2 bases from J, the gap between germline ends came to 9 bases.